This T cell receptor beta chain emerged from a study of identical twins. TCRdb re-called the 5' RACE reads through MiXCR, storing one row per CDR3 protein. The sample consists of 350,000 to 500,000 distinct CDR3 sequences, approximately 17% of them appearing once. Germline V lookup: CDR1 SGHRS, CDR2 YFSETQ. This CDR3 is built from 15 residues. The germline V and J ends were trimmed by 4 bases and 0 bases, with 10 bases remaining between them. The chain couples TRBV5-1 to TRBJ1-4; D perhaps matches TRBD1 (5 bases). The sequenced sample was naive T cells sorted from blood. This clonotype was sampled from a man aged 45-65 years in good health. CDR3 DNA sequence: TGCGCCAGCAGCCATGTGACAGCAACTAATGAAAAACTGTTTTTT. Amino acids: CASSHVTATNEKLFF. Drawing the rest from reference TRBV5-1 and TRBJ1-4, the complete variable domain is KAGVTQTPRYLIKTRGQQVTLSCSPISGHRSVSWYQQTPGQGLQFLFEYFSETQRNKGNFPGRFSGRQFSNSRSEMNVSTLELGDSALYLCASSHVTATNEKLFFGSGTQLSVL.